The present entry profiles one T cell receptor (beta chain) with its context. The antigen remains unidentified. The sample belongs to a study of shared clonotypes between healthy human individuals. Regarding the study as a whole: Blood was the sole source, and tissue repertoires probably differ. Represented diversity (both genetic and exposure-history) was limited by the small number of donors.

Each unsorted sample relied on 70 million to 90 million PBMCs as its source of genomic DNA. The CDR3 covers 13 residues. CDR1 and CDR2 from the germline V gene are SGHRS and YFSETQ. Losses at the gene ends were 7 bases for V and 4 bases for J; bases not matched to a gene: 6. Some clones are missing from TCRdb's copy, which holds only in-frame ones; the method was immunoSEQ multiplex PCR. The sample holds some 500,000 clones, 60% to 80% seen once. Material for sequencing was PBMCs. This TCR came from a woman between 35 and 50 years old in good health. Some clones in this sample may be carry-over from other donors' samples. The chain couples TRBV5-1 to TRBJ2-7; the match to TRBD2 covers 9 bases. The CDR3 DNA sequence: TGCGCCAGCGCGGGGGGGGCTCAGTACGAGCAGTACTTC. This translates into CASAGGAQYEQYF.